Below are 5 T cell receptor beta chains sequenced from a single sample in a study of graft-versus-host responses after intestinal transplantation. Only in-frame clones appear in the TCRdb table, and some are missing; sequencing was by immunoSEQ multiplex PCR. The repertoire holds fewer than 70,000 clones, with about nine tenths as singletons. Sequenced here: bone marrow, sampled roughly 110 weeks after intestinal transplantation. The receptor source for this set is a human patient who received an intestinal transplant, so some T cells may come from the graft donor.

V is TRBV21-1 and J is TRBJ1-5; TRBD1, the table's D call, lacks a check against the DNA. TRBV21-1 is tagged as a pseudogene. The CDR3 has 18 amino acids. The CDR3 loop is CASSKLRKEQGIDQPQHF. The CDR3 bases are TGTGCCAGCAGCAAATTACGTAAAGAACAGGGAATCGATCAGCCCCAGCATTTT.

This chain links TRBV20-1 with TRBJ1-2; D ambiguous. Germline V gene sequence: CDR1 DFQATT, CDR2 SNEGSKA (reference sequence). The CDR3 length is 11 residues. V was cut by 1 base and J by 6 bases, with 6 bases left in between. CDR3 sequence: CSARVPDGYTF. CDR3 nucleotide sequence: TGCAGTGCTAGAGTTCCGGATGGCTACACCTTC.

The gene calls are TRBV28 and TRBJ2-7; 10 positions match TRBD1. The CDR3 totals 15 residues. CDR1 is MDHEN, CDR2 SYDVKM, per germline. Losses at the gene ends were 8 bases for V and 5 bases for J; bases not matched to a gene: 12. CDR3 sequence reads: CASSGHRDRGNEQYF. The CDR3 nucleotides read TGTGCCAGCTCCGGGCACCGGGACAGGGGTAACGAGCAGTACTTC. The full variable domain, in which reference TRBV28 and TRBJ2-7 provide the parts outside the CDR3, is DVKVTQSSRYLVKRTGEKVFLECVQDMDHENMFWYRQDPGLGLRLIYFSYDVKMKEKGDIPEGYSVSREKKERFSLILESASTNQTSMYLCASSGHRDRGNEQYFGPGTRLTVT.

The CDR3 bases are TGTGCCAGCAGTGAAGCTGGGGGCGGGATAGGGACCCAGTACTTC. This sequence encodes CASSEAGGGIGTQYF. V and J are TRBV25-1 and TRBJ2-5, with D perhaps being TRBD1 or TRBD2 (6 bases each). This CDR3 contains 15 residues. V was shortened by 2 bases and J by 7 bases, with 17 bases between the two germline ends. CDR1 is MGHDK and CDR2 is SYGVNS in the germline V gene.

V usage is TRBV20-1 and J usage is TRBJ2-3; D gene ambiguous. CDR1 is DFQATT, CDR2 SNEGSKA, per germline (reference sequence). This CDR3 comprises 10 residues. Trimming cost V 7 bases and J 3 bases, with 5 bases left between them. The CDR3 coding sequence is TGCAGTGTGGGTACAGATACGCAGTATTTT. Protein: CSVGTDTQYF.